A single sample is the source of the 12 T cell receptor beta chains below, sequenced in a study of regulatory T cells in long-lasting Graves disease. Time point in this sample: newly diagnosed GD, antithyroid drugs for less than 3 months. From PBMCs, RNA was extracted and then used to make the TCR library. Relying on iRepertoire HTBI primers and Arm-PCR of CDR3 regions, the team built TCR beta libraries. TCRdb called the multiplex PCR reads again in MiXCR, with one record for every CDR3 protein. The data show 250,000 or so distinct CDR3 sequences, around 19% seen once. The data also belong to a second study, concerning T cells in Graves' hyperthyroidism and ophthalmopathy.

Material: peripheral blood mononuclear cells (PBMCs), obtained at new diagnosis, from a patient treated with antithyroid drugs. These receptor sequences come from a woman under 40 with Graves disease.

This clonotype was seen at least ten times. V and J are TRBV4-1 and TRBJ1-4; 11 bases match TRBD1. CDR1 and CDR2 from the germline V gene are MGHRA and YSYEKL. The trim removed 4 bases at V and 5 bases at J, leaving 6 bases unmatched. The CDR3 totals 16 residues. CDR3 protein: CASSRWTGGRNEKLFF. DNA of the CDR3: TGCGCCAGCAGCCGCTGGACAGGGGGCCGAAATGAAAAACTGTTTTTT.

Ten or more counts support this clonotype. The chain uses TRBV24-1 and TRBJ2-2; tentatively, D is TRBD1 or TRBD2 (5 bases each). The germline CDR1 and CDR2 sequences are KGHDR and SFDVKD. Trimming took off 3 bases at V and 2 bases at J, with 12 bases between the two ends. CDR3 length: 16 residues. The CDR3 reads CATSDAAGTNTGELFF. The CDR3 nucleotides are TGTGCCACCAGTGATGCTGCCGGGACCAACACCGGGGAGCTGTTTTTT.

The sample holds many counts of this clonotype. The V and J genes are TRBV5-1 and TRBJ1-1; TRBD1 matches at 12 bases. This CDR3 has 17 residues. Trimming removed 5 bases from V and 0 bases from J; junction bases left unmatched: 8. CDR1 SGHRS and CDR2 YFSETQ come from the germline V gene. The CDR3 DNA reads TGCGCCAGCAGTCCGCCGGGACAGGGGGCTTTGAACACTGAAGCTTTCTTT. It translates to CASSPPGQGALNTEAFF. Full variable domain (outside the CDR3, taken from reference TRBV5-1 and TRBJ1-1): KAGVTQTPRYLIKTRGQQVTLSCSPISGHRSVSWYQQTPGQGLQFLFEYFSETQRNKGNFPGRFSGRQFSNSRSEMNVSTLELGDSALYLCASSPPGQGALNTEAFFGQGTRLTVV.

This clonotype was observed many times. The chain is built from TRBV6-1 and TRBJ1-4; D is unclear. V gave up 6 bases and J gave up 2 bases, with 19 bases separating them. From germline, CDR1 is MNHNS and CDR2 SASEGT. The CDR3 is 17 residues long. The CDR3 here is CASSATTPGATNEKLFF. CDR3 bases: TGTGCCAGCAGCGCAACAACACCCGGAGCCACTAATGAAAAACTGTTTTTT.

This clonotype was counted many times. The gene calls are TRBV5-4 and TRBJ2-3, with D possibly being TRBD2 (5 bases). Germline V lookup: CDR1 SGHNT, CDR2 YYREEE (reference sequence). V was shortened by 3 bases and J by 7 bases, with 21 bases between the two germline ends. The CDR3 spans 16 residues. The CDR3 nucleotides read TGTGCCAGCAGCTCCTCCGGGAACTACCCCACGAATACGCAGTATTTT. It translates to CASSSSGNYPTNTQYF.

This clonotype appeared many times. The junction and the germline gene differ at one end; a read error may be behind it. V and J are TRBV18 and TRBJ1-2, with 8 nucleotides matching TRBD1. In germline, CDR1 is KGHSH, CDR2 LQKENI. The CDR3 is 16 residues long. DNA of the CDR3: TGTGCCAGCTCTCCACGGGCAGGGGGCTCAACGAACGGCTACACCTTC. Its protein product is CASSPRAGGSTNGYTF.

V gene TRBV2 combines with J gene TRBJ1-3; D is unclear. CDR1 and CDR2 (germline): SNHLY, FYNNEI. CDR3 length: 12 amino acids. The ends were cut back, 7 bases at V and 4 bases at J, with 8 bases in the middle. CDR3 bases: TGTGCCAGCACCCCGGAGGGAAACACCATATATTTT. Translated, it gives CASTPEGNTIYF.

This clonotype was detected many times. The chain combines TRBV7-9 with TRBJ1-2; 11 positions match TRBD1. Trimming removed 3 bases from V and 4 bases from J; junction bases left unmatched: 4. The CDR3 covers 15 residues. Per germline, CDR1 SEHNR and CDR2 FQNEAQ (reference sequence). CDR3 sequence reads: CASSLAGTGGYGYTF. CDR3 in DNA: TGTGCCAGCAGCTTGGCCGGGACAGGGGGCTATGGCTACACCTTC.

This clonotype appeared many times. This rearrangement joins TRBV20-1 to TRBJ1-3; 8 bases align to TRBD1. The CDR3 loop spans 16 amino acids. With 2 bases clipped from V and 3 bases from J, the junction kept 9 bases outside the gene matches. The germline CDR1 and CDR2 sequences are DFQATT and SNEGSKA (reference sequence). The CDR3 coding sequence is TGCAGTGCTAGACCCGGGACAGGAATAGATGGAAACACCATATATTTT. Protein product: CSARPGTGIDGNTIYF.

Concerning this clonotype: One end of the junction does not line up with germline, which may come from a read error. This chain connects TRBV7-7 to TRBJ2-7; either TRBD1 or TRBD2 may fit D (5 bases each). The germline V gene has CDR1 SSHAT and CDR2 FNYEAQ (reference sequence). The CDR3 extends over 13 amino acids. CDR3: CASSSGTSGEQYF. CDR3 nucleotides: TGTGCTAGCAGCTCCGGGACGAGCGGCGAGCAGTACTTC.

J is TRBJ2-5 and V is TRBV20-1, with TRBD2 identical over 12 bases. This CDR3 is 16 amino acids long. Looked up from germline, CDR1 is DFQATT and CDR2 is SNEGSKA (reference sequence). V shed 3 bases, J shed 1 base, and the junction held 6 bases outside the gene matches. The CDR3 DNA reads TGCAGTGCTAGTCTTGCTAGCGGGGGGGCCCAAGAGACCCAGTACTTC. As protein: CSASLASGGAQETQYF.

This clonotype has a handful of counts. The chain combines TRBV4-1 with TRBJ2-1, with 13 bases that match TRBD2. The CDR3 covers 16 residues. Trimming cost V 5 bases and J 10 bases; bases outside gene matches: 11. From germline, CDR1 is MGHRA and CDR2 YSYEKL. The CDR3 loop is CASSSSTSGGTSEQFF. DNA for the CDR3: TGCGCCAGCAGCTCCTCGACTAGCGGGGGGACGAGCGAGCAGTTCTTC.